This T cell receptor beta chain was recovered during a study of cytomegalovirus exposure and HLA in healthy donors. The germline gives CDR1 LNHDA, CDR2 SQIVND (reference sequence). Deletions cut 4 bases from V and 1 base from J, with 7 bases between. The CDR3 has 13 amino acids. These donors, healthy bone marrow donors, were studied. 60 Vbeta and 13 Jbeta primers were used in PCR. Profiled with immunoSEQ multiplex PCR; TCRdb holds only in-frame clones, not every one. The sample lists about 130,000 clones, about 80% occurring once. On this clone: Its antigen is still unknown. This same CDR3 is encoded by further DNA sequences in the sample.

General study findings and limits: A later analysis reportedly found fewer N-insertions in an Asian-associated ancestry cluster than the roughly 730-donor mean. Researchers counted some 150 TCR beta chains as cytomegalovirus-associated. In an earlier analysis, most TCR beta V segments were productive about 87% or about 30% of the time.

The sequencing input was PBMCs. The sequence derives from a man younger than 40 in good health and CMV-seronegative. The chain recombines TRBV19 with TRBJ1-1; D remains ambiguous. The CDR3 bases are TGTGCCAGTAGTACCACGGGGAACACTGAAGCTTTCTTT. Protein sequence: CASSTTGNTEAFF.